These 5 T cell receptor beta chains originate from one sample sequenced in a study of T cell clonality in common variable immunodeficiency. The assay was immunoSEQ multiplex PCR, and TCRdb's table has in-frame clones only and misses some. The repertoire has approximately 81,000 clones, none seen only once; the ten largest take 0.65% to 0.8%. Sample: peripheral blood mononuclear cells. Receptors originate from a person aged 18 to 69 in good health.

At least ten counts were recorded for this clone. The sequenced fragment ends 3 residues before the CDR3 boundary, so the rest is inferred from the germline J gene. The chain links TRBV7-9 to TRBJ2-7; D is uncertain. The CDR3 extends over 12 amino acids. V lost 5 bases and J 6 bases, leaving 11 bases between the germline ends. Germline CDR1 reads SEHNR; CDR2 reads FQNEAQ (reference sequence). The CDR3 region is CASSKGGFEQYF. The sequenced CDR3 bases are TGTGCCAGCAGCAAGGGTGGGTTCGAG.

This clone has at least ten counts. The read is 3 residues too short to cover the CDR3 end, so that end is filled in from the germline J gene. This sequence joins TRBV5-1 and TRBJ2-3, with 9 bases that match TRBD2. Germline lookup yields CDR1 SGHRS and CDR2 YFSETQ. The CDR3 has 16 residues. Losses at the gene ends were 0 bases for V and 4 bases for J; bases not matched to a gene: 6. The CDR3 sequence: CASSLALAGVADTQYF. CDR3 DNA (partial): TGCGCCAGCAGCTTGGCCTTAGCGGGAGTGGCAGATACG.

This clone was counted a few times. Read coverage stops 3 residues before the CDR3 terminus; the germline J gene supplies the remainder. The chain carries TRBV19 and TRBJ1-6; D not certain. The CDR3 runs 14 residues. Germline V gene data show CDR1 as LNHDA and CDR2 as SQIVND (reference sequence). V lost 8 bases and J 8 bases, leaving 16 bases between the germline ends. CDR3 DNA (partial): TGTGCCAGTCGCGATCCCCTCCGGGATTCACCC. Protein: CASRDPLRDSP. The entire CDR3 protein reads CASRDPLRDSPLHF.

Many counts were recorded for this clone. From the germline J gene comes the end of the CDR3, since the read stops 3 residues before it. The genes are TRBV2 and TRBJ2-2; D may be TRBD1 (6 bases). V was clipped by 4 bases and J by 5 bases, with 8 bases between them. Germline CDR1 is SNHLY and CDR2 is FYNNEI. The CDR3 runs to 13 residues. CDR3 sequence reads: CASSGDNTGELFF. The sequenced part of the CDR3 DNA is TGTGCCAGCAGTGGGGACAATACCGGGGAG.

The sample holds many counts of this clone. The read terminates 3 residues before the CDR3 end, so the remaining end is supplied by the germline J gene. The chain uses TRBV7-3 and TRBJ2-2; 8 bases map to TRBD2. Unmatched junction bases numbered 0, after V lost 2 bases and J lost 1 base. This CDR3 has 15 amino acids. CDR1 SGHTA and CDR2 FQGTGA come from the germline V gene. The CDR3 sequence: CASSLGTRNTGELFF. Incomplete CDR3 DNA: TGTGCCAGCAGCTTAGGGACTAGGAACACCGGGGAG. The full variable domain, in which reference TRBV7-3 and TRBJ2-2 provide the parts outside the CDR3, is GAGVSQTPSNKVTEKGKYVELRCDPISGHTALYWYRQSLGQGPEFLIYFQGTGAADDSGLPNDRFFAVRPEGSVSTLKIQRTERGDSAVYLCASSLGTRNTGELFFGEGSRLTVL.